Below, 8 T cell receptor beta chains from the same sample are listed, as sequenced in a study of CD8 T cells in Susac syndrome. Random hexamers were used to reverse transcribe an amount of roughly 0.5 to 1 ug RNA. TCRdb reprocessed the immunoSEQ multiplex PCR reads via MiXCR and lists one record per CDR3 protein. The sample lists some 170,000 distinct CDR3 sequences; approximately 92% were seen once. Sequenced: CD4+ T cells from PBMCs. These receptors all stem from a human donor in good health.

The chain carries TRBV9 and TRBJ2-7; TRBD1 is a possible D gene (6 bases). The CDR3 covers 14 residues. V lost 4 bases and J lost 0, with 11 bases in between. Germline lookup yields CDR1 SGDLS and CDR2 YYNGEE. The CDR3 sequence: CASSTQGSSYEQYF. For the CDR3, the DNA is TGTGCCAGCAGCACCCAGGGGAGCTCCTACGAGCAGTACTTC.

The rearrangement uses TRBV20-1 and TRBJ1-1; D is perhaps TRBD1 (5 bases). The CDR3 covers 14 residues. Germline V gene sequence: CDR1 DFQATT, CDR2 SNEGSKA (reference sequence). The ends were cut back, 4 bases at V and 2 bases at J, with 14 bases in the middle. This chain's CDR3 is CSAIFPGGNTEAFF. In DNA form, the CDR3 reads TGCAGTGCTATATTCCCGGGGGGAAACACTGAAGCTTTCTTT.

The chain links TRBV5-1 to TRBJ1-5; the match to TRBD1 covers 7 bases. The germline V gene has CDR1 SGHRS and CDR2 YFSETQ. This CDR3 spans 14 amino acids. The V and J ends lost 2 bases and 6 bases, in that order; junction bases with no gene match: 5. CDR3 amino acids: CASSLTGAGQPQHF. CDR3 coding DNA: TGCGCCAGCAGCTTAACAGGGGCGGGTCAGCCCCAGCATTTT.

The genes are TRBV2 and TRBJ1-5; D is undetermined. Germline V lookup: CDR1 SNHLY, CDR2 FYNNEI. V was pared by 2 bases and J by 6 bases, with 11 bases between. CDR3 length: 14 amino acids. DNA for the CDR3: TGTGCCAGCAGTGAACGGCTGGAAACTCAGCCCCAGCATTTT. Translated: CASSERLETQPQHF.

The genes are TRBV6-6 and TRBJ2-3; D possibly corresponds to TRBD1 (5 bases). V was trimmed by 2 bases and J by 2 bases, leaving 11 bases between them. Germline-derived CDR1 and CDR2 are MNHNY and SVGAGI (reference sequence). This CDR3 is 15 amino acids long. CDR3 amino acids: CASSYEAGFTDTQYF. The CDR3 nucleotides read TGTGCCAGCAGTTACGAGGCAGGGTTCACAGATACGCAGTATTTT.

The chain joins TRBV5-6 to TRBJ1-5; 7 bases are a match to TRBD1. This CDR3 is 14 amino acids long. V lost 0 bases, J lost 7 bases, and 4 bases stayed unmatched. The germline V gene encodes CDR1 SGHDT and CDR2 YYEEEE. This chain's CDR3 is CASSLGQGQQPQHF. CDR3 nucleotide sequence: TGTGCCAGCAGCTTGGGACAGGGACAACAGCCCCAGCATTTT. Supplemented by reference TRBV5-6 and TRBJ1-5, the full variable domain reads DAGVTQSPTHLIKTRGQQVTLRCSPKSGHDTVSWYQQALGQGPQFIFQYYEEEERQRGNFPDRFSGHQFPNYSSELNVNALLLGDSALYLCASSLGQGQQPQHFGDGTRLSIL.

The rearrangement uses TRBV6-1 and TRBJ1-4; maybe TRBD1 (5 bases). Germline V CDR1 and CDR2: MNHNS, SASEGT. V was clipped by 10 bases and J by 16 bases, with 16 bases between them. The CDR3 covers 10 residues. CDR3 sequence: CANAARDPFF. The CDR3 DNA reads TGTGCCAACGCCGCCAGGGACCCGTTTTTT.

The chain recombines TRBV28 with TRBJ1-2; 8 bases align to TRBD1. CDR3 size: 15 residues. The V and J ends lost 4 bases and 3 bases, in that order; junction bases with no gene match: 7. The germline gives CDR1 MDHEN, CDR2 SYDVKM. DNA for the CDR3: TGTGCCAGCAGTTGGCAGGACAGGGATTACTATGGCTACACCTTC. The encoded protein is CASSWQDRDYYGYTF.